These 10 T cell receptor beta chains were all obtained from the same sample, sequenced in a study of T cell responses to AZD1222 COVID-19 vaccine. Repertoires were generated with immunoSEQ multiplex PCR, while TCRdb's copy carries only in-frame clones and drops some. The repertoire holds 40,000 to 45,000 clones, with 60% to 85% as singletons. The sample in question was peripheral blood, obtained on day 0 of AZD1222 vaccination. The receptors derive from an adult in good health.

The chain employs TRBV15 and TRBJ2-2; the D call may be TRBD1 or TRBD2 (5 bases each). The CDR3 has 11 residues. V lost 9 bases to trimming and J lost 5 bases, with 7 bases between them. Germline V gene lookup returns CDR1 LNHNV and CDR2 YYDKDF (reference sequence). The CDR3 region is CATGETGELFF. The DNA of the CDR3 is TGTGCCACGGGGGAGACCGGGGAGCTGTTTTTT.

The V call is TRBV9, the J call TRBJ1-2; D is unclear. Trimming shortened V by 9 bases and J by 3 bases, and 12 bases separated the two germline ends. The germline gives CDR1 SGDLS, CDR2 YYNGEE. This CDR3 spans 12 amino acids. The CDR3 region has the DNA TGTGCCACCTCCTTGGTCTACTATGGCTACACCTTC. Encoded protein: CATSLVYYGYTF.

The V and J genes are TRBV7-2 and TRBJ1-3; unclear D gene. Germline V gives CDR1 SGHTA, CDR2 FQGNSA. This CDR3 contains 16 residues. The ends were cut back, 1 base at V and 0 bases at J, with 10 bases in the middle. The CDR3 DNA is TGTGCCAGCAGCTTAGACTCGGCGAGCTCTGGAAACACCATATATTTT. This gives the protein CASSLDSASSGNTIYF. The whole variable domain, remainder taken from reference TRBV7-2 and TRBJ1-3, is GAGVSQSPSNKVTEKGKDVELRCDPISGHTALYWYRQSLGQGLEFLIYFQGNSAPDKSGLPSDRFSAERTGGSVSTLTIQRTQQEDSAVYLCASSLDSASSGNTIYFGEGSWLTVV.

V usage is TRBV25-1 and J usage is TRBJ2-3; D is possibly TRBD2 (5 bases). The CDR3 extends over 14 amino acids. V lost 9 bases and J 2 bases, leaving 15 bases between the germline ends. From germline, CDR1 is MGHDK and CDR2 SYGVNS. DNA for the CDR3: TGTGCCAGTCAAGGTGAGGGTACCACAGATACGCAGTATTTT. Residues: CASQGEGTTDTQYF.

This clone has only a few counts. V is TRBV27 and J is TRBJ2-7; tentative D call: TRBD1 (6 bases). CDR1 and CDR2 (germline): MNHEY, SMNVEV (reference sequence). CDR3 length equals 13 residues. Deletions cut 5 bases from V and 5 bases from J, with 13 bases between. DNA of the CDR3: TGTGCCAGCAGTGTGAACAGGGTAAACGAGCAGTACTTC. This codes for CASSVNRVNEQYF.

The genes are TRBV6-6 and TRBJ2-2, with TRBD1 identical over 9 bases. The CDR3 consists of 14 residues. With V trimmed by 6 bases and J by 6 bases, 5 bases remained unmatched. Germline CDR1 and CDR2: MNHNY and SVGAGI (reference sequence). The CDR3 sequence: CASRDRQGAGELFF. DNA of the CDR3: TGTGCCAGCAGAGATCGACAGGGGGCCGGGGAGCTGTTTTTT.

The chain combines TRBV5-1 with TRBJ2-7; 12 positions match TRBD2. Germline V gene sequence: CDR1 SGHRS, CDR2 YFSETQ. The CDR3 is 15 residues long. J lost 2 bases, V lost 3 bases, and 3 bases had no gene match. This CDR3 is CASSSGLAGTYEQYF. As DNA, the CDR3 is TGCGCCAGCAGCTCCGGACTAGCGGGGACCTACGAGCAGTACTTC.

V and J are TRBV18 and TRBJ2-1; D may be TRBD1 or TRBD2 (5 bases each). The CDR3 has 15 residues. The germline CDR1 and CDR2 sequences are KGHSH and LQKENI. The ends were cut back, 3 bases at V and 7 bases at J, with 16 bases in the middle. CDR3 residues: CASSPSEGSSNEQFF. The DNA of the CDR3 is TGTGCCAGCTCACCTTCAGAGGGGAGTTCGAATGAGCAGTTCTTC. Full variable domain (missing parts from reference TRBV18 and TRBJ2-1): NAGVMQNPRHLVRRRGQEARLRCSPMKGHSHVYWYRQLPEEGLKFMVYLQKENIIDESGMPKERFSAEFPKEGPSILRIQQVVRGDSAAYFCASSPSEGSSNEQFFGPGTRLTVL.

The chain recombines TRBV4-1 with TRBJ2-1; 11 bases match TRBD2. With V trimmed by 0 bases and J by 7 bases, 5 bases remained unmatched. The germline V gene encodes CDR1 MGHRA and CDR2 YSYEKL. The CDR3 extends over 16 amino acids. CDR3 protein: CASSQDSGGARNEQFF. In DNA form, the CDR3 reads TGCGCCAGCAGCCAAGATAGCGGGGGGGCCAGGAATGAGCAGTTCTTC.

The chain carries TRBV18 and TRBJ1-2, with D maybe TRBD1 (6 bases). Trimming removed 2 bases from V and 7 bases from J, with 14 bases in between. Germline loops: CDR1 KGHSH, CDR2 LQKENI. This CDR3 region has 14 residues. CDR3 amino acids: CASSPSVTGFGYTF. Written as DNA, the CDR3 is TGTGCCAGCTCACCAAGTGTTACAGGGTTTGGCTACACCTTC.